The rows below give T cell receptor beta chains drawn from one sample of a study of blood T cells in healthy people across ages. TCRdb passed the 5' RACE reads through MiXCR, listing each CDR3 protein once. Of about 750,000 distinct CDR3 sequences in the sample, about 55% were seen once. Material: blood. The receptors shown here come from an older man in good health. CDR3s include the opening cysteine and the closing phenylalanine or tryptophan. Each record gives: D gene, V gene, J gene, clone size, CDR3 protein, CDR3 DNA. A D gene is named only where the DNA matches it firmly. Some rows mark clone size as missing; the rest say once, few, many or name a class of expanded clone.

d_gene: TRBD2
v_gene: TRBV9
j_gene: TRBJ2-1
abundance: -
CDR3aa: CASSVAEGLAGLVVNEQFF
CDR3nt: TGTGCCAGCAGCGTAGCTGAGGGACTAGCGGGCCTAGTCGTGAATGAGCAGTTCTTC

d_gene: -
v_gene: TRBV30
j_gene: TRBJ1-2
abundance: -
CDR3aa: CALQTGGYTF
CDR3nt: TGTGCCCTACAGACGGGTGGCTACACCTTC

d_gene: TRBD1
v_gene: TRBV29-1
j_gene: TRBJ1-2
abundance: few
CDR3aa: CSVGSAGQYYGYTF
CDR3nt: TGCAGCGTTGGGAGTGCGGGACAGTACTATGGCTACACCTTC

d_gene: -
v_gene: TRBV20-1
j_gene: TRBJ2-3
abundance: -
CDR3aa: CSARVARESTDTQYF
CDR3nt: TGCAGTGCTAGAGTGGCCAGGGAGAGCACAGATACGCAGTATTTT

d_gene: -
v_gene: TRBV12-3/TRBV12-4
j_gene: TRBJ1-2
abundance: -
CDR3aa: CASTHQGGYTF
CDR3nt: TGTGCCAGCACTCACCAGGGGGGCTACACCTTC

d_gene: TRBD1
v_gene: TRBV6-5
j_gene: TRBJ1-2
abundance: -
CDR3aa: CASSYGTGTGYGYTF
CDR3nt: TGTGCCAGCAGTTATGGGACAGGGACTGGGTATGGCTACACCTTC

d_gene: TRBD1
v_gene: TRBV20-1
j_gene: TRBJ2-7
abundance: -
CDR3aa: CSAREASPGQNYEQYF
CDR3nt: TGCAGTGCTAGAGAAGCGTCGCCGGGACAGAACTACGAGCAGTACTTC

d_gene: -
v_gene: TRBV18
j_gene: TRBJ2-3
abundance: few
CDR3aa: CASSPDSQHRYAYF
CDR3nt: TGTGCCAGCTCACCGGACAGCCAGCACAGATACGCGTATTTT

d_gene: -
v_gene: TRBV4-2
j_gene: TRBJ1-2
abundance: -
CDR3aa: CASSQVGSNYGYTF
CDR3nt: TGTGCCAGCAGCCAAGTGGGCAGTAACTATGGCTACACCTTC

d_gene: TRBD1
v_gene: TRBV5-4
j_gene: TRBJ2-3
abundance: once
CDR3aa: CASSPTDRASTDTQYF
CDR3nt: TGTGCCAGCAGCCCCACGGACAGGGCCAGCACAGATACGCAGTATTTT

d_gene: TRBD1
v_gene: TRBV20-1
j_gene: TRBJ2-4
abundance: -
CDR3aa: CSASGTGTKNIQYF
CDR3nt: TGCAGTGCCTCCGGGACAGGGACCAAAAACATTCAGTACTTC

d_gene: -
v_gene: TRBV12-3/TRBV12-4
j_gene: TRBJ2-3
abundance: -
CDR3aa: CASRGVDTQYF
CDR3nt: TGTGCCAGCAGAGGGGTTGATACGCAGTATTTT

d_gene: TRBD2
v_gene: TRBV20-1
j_gene: TRBJ2-7
abundance: -
CDR3aa: CSARATSAYEQYF
CDR3nt: TGCAGTGCTAGAGCGACTAGCGCCTACGAGCAGTACTTC

d_gene: TRBD2
v_gene: TRBV5-1
j_gene: TRBJ2-5
abundance: -
CDR3aa: CASSLASGYDETQYF
CDR3nt: TGCGCCAGCAGCTTAGCTAGCGGGTACGATGAGACCCAGTACTTC

d_gene: -
v_gene: TRBV25-1
j_gene: TRBJ1-2
abundance: -
CDR3aa: CASSGSGPNYGYTF
CDR3nt: TGTGCCAGCAGTGGTAGTGGGCCTAACTATGGCTACACCTTC

d_gene: TRBD2
v_gene: TRBV7-2
j_gene: TRBJ2-1
abundance: -
CDR3aa: CASRASGDEQFF
CDR3nt: TGTGCCAGCAGGGCCAGCGGGGATGAGCAGTTCTTC

d_gene: -
v_gene: TRBV25-1
j_gene: TRBJ2-1
abundance: -
CDR3aa: CASSSAFYNEQFF
CDR3nt: TGTGCCAGCAGTTCAGCGTTCTACAATGAGCAGTTCTTC

d_gene: TRBD2
v_gene: TRBV5-1
j_gene: TRBJ2-7
abundance: -
CDR3aa: CANSSLTSGRFSYEQYF
CDR3nt: TGCGCCAACAGCTCGTTGACTAGCGGGAGATTCTCCTACGAGCAGTACTTC

d_gene: -
v_gene: TRBV11-3
j_gene: TRBJ2-6
abundance: few
CDR3aa: CASWTGLSSGANVLTF
CDR3nt: TGTGCCAGCTGGACGGGGTTAAGCTCTGGGGCCAACGTCCTGACTTTC

d_gene: TRBD2
v_gene: TRBV4-1
j_gene: TRBJ2-1
abundance: -
CDR3aa: CASSPGLAGGPSRDEQFF
CDR3nt: TGCGCCAGCAGCCCGGGGCTAGCGGGAGGGCCCTCTCGCGATGAGCAGTTCTTC

d_gene: TRBD1
v_gene: TRBV15
j_gene: TRBJ2-7
abundance: -
CDR3aa: CATGAGGISYEQYF
CDR3nt: TGTGCCACCGGTGCAGGGGGCATCTCCTACGAGCAGTACTTC

d_gene: TRBD1
v_gene: TRBV29-1
j_gene: TRBJ1-2
abundance: once
CDR3aa: CSAGDSHNYGYTF
CDR3nt: TGCAGCGCCGGGGACAGTCATAACTATGGCTACACCTTC

d_gene: -
v_gene: TRBV9
j_gene: TRBJ2-7
abundance: -
CDR3aa: CASSAPSSYEQYF
CDR3nt: TGTGCCAGCAGCGCCCCAAGCTCCTACGAGCAGTACTTC

d_gene: TRBD1
v_gene: TRBV29-1
j_gene: TRBJ1-2
abundance: -
CDR3aa: CSVPQEGAPYDGYTF
CDR3nt: TGCAGCGTGCCCCAAGAGGGGGCGCCCTACGATGGCTACACCTTC

d_gene: -
v_gene: TRBV2
j_gene: TRBJ2-1
abundance: -
CDR3aa: CASSDWGGEQFF
CDR3nt: TGTGCCAGCAGTGATTGGGGAGGTGAGCAGTTCTTC

d_gene: -
v_gene: TRBV6-6
j_gene: TRBJ2-7
abundance: -
CDR3aa: CASTTGGNSYEQYF
CDR3nt: TGTGCCAGCACAACGGGCGGGAACTCCTACGAGCAGTACTTC

d_gene: -
v_gene: TRBV7-2
j_gene: TRBJ2-3
abundance: -
CDR3aa: CASSLVAGTQGTQYF
CDR3nt: TGTGCCAGCAGCTTAGTAGCCGGCACCCAGGGTACGCAGTATTTT

d_gene: -
v_gene: TRBV12-3/TRBV12-4
j_gene: TRBJ2-7
abundance: -
CDR3aa: CASSLVERVRNEQYF
CDR3nt: TGTGCCAGCAGTTTAGTCGAGCGGGTAAGGAATGAGCAGTACTTC

d_gene: -
v_gene: TRBV5-5
j_gene: TRBJ1-2
abundance: -
CDR3aa: CASSLTSNYGYTF
CDR3nt: TGTGCCAGCAGTCTGACAAGTAACTATGGCTACACCTTC

d_gene: TRBD1
v_gene: TRBV10-3
j_gene: TRBJ1-6
abundance: -
CDR3aa: CAISGADRVDRSPLHF
CDR3nt: TGTGCCATCAGTGGAGCGGACAGGGTGGATAGGTCACCCCTCCACTTT

d_gene: TRBD1
v_gene: TRBV29-1
j_gene: TRBJ1-2
abundance: few
CDR3aa: CSVTGVGYGYTF
CDR3nt: TGCAGCGTTACAGGGGTTGGCTATGGCTACACCTTC

d_gene: TRBD2
v_gene: TRBV7-9
j_gene: TRBJ2-7
abundance: few
CDR3aa: CASSRPAGVSYEQYF
CDR3nt: TGTGCCAGCAGCCGTCCAGCGGGAGTATCCTACGAGCAGTACTTC

d_gene: -
v_gene: TRBV10-1
j_gene: TRBJ2-1
abundance: -
CDR3aa: CASSTGLKGEQFF
CDR3nt: TGCGCCAGCAGTACGGGGCTAAAGGGTGAGCAGTTCTTC

d_gene: -
v_gene: TRBV21-1
j_gene: TRBJ2-1
abundance: -
CDR3aa: CASSKGVVRREQFF
CDR3nt: TGTGCCAGCAGCAAAGGGGTTGTCCGGAGGGAGCAGTTCTTC

d_gene: -
v_gene: TRBV5-1
j_gene: TRBJ2-1
abundance: -
CDR3aa: CASSSDPDSSSYNEQFF
CDR3nt: TGCGCCAGCAGCAGCGACCCGGACTCCAGCTCCTACAATGAGCAGTTCTTC

d_gene: TRBD2
v_gene: TRBV4-2
j_gene: TRBJ2-7
abundance: -
CDR3aa: CASSQRTSGIYEQYF
CDR3nt: TGTGCCAGCAGCCAAAGGACTAGCGGGATTTACGAGCAGTACTTC

d_gene: TRBD2
v_gene: TRBV5-1
j_gene: TRBJ2-3
abundance: -
CDR3aa: CASSPGLANTQYF
CDR3nt: TGCGCCAGCAGCCCGGGACTAGCTAATACGCAGTATTTT

d_gene: TRBD1
v_gene: TRBV27
j_gene: TRBJ1-2
abundance: -
CDR3aa: CASSFRGTGNHGYTF
CDR3nt: TGTGCCAGCAGTTTTAGAGGGACAGGGAACCATGGCTACACCTTC

d_gene: TRBD2
v_gene: TRBV10-3
j_gene: TRBJ2-5
abundance: once
CDR3aa: CAISEGLAGDPFYNEQYF
CDR3nt: TGTGCCATCAGTGAGGGTCTAGCGGGAGATCCCTTCTACAATGAGCAGTACTTC

d_gene: TRBD1
v_gene: TRBV6-5
j_gene: TRBJ1-2
abundance: -
CDR3aa: CASRPGQAYGYTF
CDR3nt: TGTGCCAGCAGACCAGGACAGGCCTATGGCTACACCTTC

d_gene: TRBD2
v_gene: TRBV7-2
j_gene: TRBJ2-7
abundance: -
CDR3aa: CASSHTGLAGAYEQYF
CDR3nt: TGTGCCAGCAGCCATACGGGACTAGCGGGAGCCTACGAGCAGTACTTC

d_gene: -
v_gene: TRBV7-2
j_gene: TRBJ2-7
abundance: -
CDR3aa: CASSLEAPEQYF
CDR3nt: TGTGCCAGCAGCTTAGAGGCACCCGAGCAGTACTTC

d_gene: TRBD1
v_gene: TRBV9
j_gene: TRBJ1-4
abundance: few
CDR3aa: CASSLNQGATNEKLFF
CDR3nt: TGTGCCAGCAGCCTAAACCAGGGGGCAACTAATGAAAAACTGTTTTTT

d_gene: TRBD1
v_gene: TRBV7-9
j_gene: TRBJ1-6
abundance: -
CDR3aa: CASQRQGNLGNSPLHF
CDR3nt: TGTGCCAGCCAACGACAGGGTAACTTGGGAAATTCACCCCTCCACTTT

d_gene: TRBD2
v_gene: TRBV7-3
j_gene: TRBJ2-1
abundance: -
CDR3aa: CASSLTSGSVRNEQFF
CDR3nt: TGTGCCAGCAGCTTAACAAGCGGGAGCGTCCGCAATGAGCAGTTCTTC

d_gene: -
v_gene: TRBV20-1
j_gene: TRBJ1-5
abundance: -
CDR3aa: CSGTPECQPQHF
CDR3nt: TGCAGCGGGACACCAGAGTGTCAGCCCCAGCATTTT